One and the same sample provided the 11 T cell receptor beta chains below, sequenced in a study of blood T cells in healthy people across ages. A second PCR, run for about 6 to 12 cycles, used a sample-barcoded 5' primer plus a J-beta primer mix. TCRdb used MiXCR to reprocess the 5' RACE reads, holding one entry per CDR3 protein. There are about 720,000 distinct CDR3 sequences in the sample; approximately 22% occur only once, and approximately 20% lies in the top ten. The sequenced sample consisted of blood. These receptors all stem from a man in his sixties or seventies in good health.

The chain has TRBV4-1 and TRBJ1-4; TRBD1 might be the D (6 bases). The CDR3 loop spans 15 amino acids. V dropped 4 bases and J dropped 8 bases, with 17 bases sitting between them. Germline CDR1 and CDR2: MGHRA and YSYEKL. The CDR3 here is CASSLPTGFGEKLFF. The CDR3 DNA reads TGCGCCAGCAGCCTACCTACAGGGTTCGGGGAAAAACTGTTTTTT.

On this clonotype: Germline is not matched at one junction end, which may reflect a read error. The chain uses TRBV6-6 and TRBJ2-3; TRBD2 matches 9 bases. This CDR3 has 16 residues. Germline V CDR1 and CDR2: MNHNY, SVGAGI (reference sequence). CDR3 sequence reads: CVSSLDSSGGTDTQYF. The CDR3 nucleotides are TGTGTCAGCAGTCTCGACTCTAGCGGGGGCACAGATACGCAGTATTTT.

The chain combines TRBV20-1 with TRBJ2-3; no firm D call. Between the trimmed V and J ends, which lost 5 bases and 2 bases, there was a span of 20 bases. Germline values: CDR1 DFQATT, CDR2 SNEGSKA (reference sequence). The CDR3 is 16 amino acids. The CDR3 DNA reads TGCAGTGCTCCTCCTCGACAAAAAAAAATCACAGATACGCAGTATTTT. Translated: CSAPPRQKKITDTQYF.

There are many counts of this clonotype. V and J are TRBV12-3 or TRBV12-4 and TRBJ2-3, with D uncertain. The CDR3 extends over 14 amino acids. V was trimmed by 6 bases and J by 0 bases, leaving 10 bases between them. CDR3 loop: CASSFGLSTDTQYF. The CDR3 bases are TGTGCCAGCAGCTTCGGGTTAAGCACAGATACGCAGTATTTT.

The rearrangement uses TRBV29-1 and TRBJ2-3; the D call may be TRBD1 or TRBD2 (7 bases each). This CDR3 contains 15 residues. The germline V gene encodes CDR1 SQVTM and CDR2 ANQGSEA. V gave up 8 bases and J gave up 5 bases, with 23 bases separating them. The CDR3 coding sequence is TGCAGCTTATACGTCAGGGGGGGCCTATTAGATACGCAGTATTTT. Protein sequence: CSLYVRGGLLDTQYF.

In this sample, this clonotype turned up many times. The CDR3 DNA reads as TGCAGTGCTAGTTCTGGTAATCAGCCCCAGCATTTT. Its protein product is CSASSGNQPQHF. This chain uses TRBV20-1 with TRBJ1-5, with D hard to call. V lost 3 bases and J 4 bases, leaving 7 bases between the germline ends. From germline, CDR1 is DFQATT and CDR2 SNEGSKA (reference sequence). The CDR3 has 12 amino acids.

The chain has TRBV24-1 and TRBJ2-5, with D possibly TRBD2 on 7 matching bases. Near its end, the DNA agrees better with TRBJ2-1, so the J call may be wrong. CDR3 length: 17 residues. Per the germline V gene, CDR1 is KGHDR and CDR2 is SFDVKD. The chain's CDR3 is CATSDTRGRGTYNEQFF. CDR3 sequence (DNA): TGTGCCACCAGTGACACGAGGGGGAGGGGAACCTACAATGAGCAGTTCTTC.

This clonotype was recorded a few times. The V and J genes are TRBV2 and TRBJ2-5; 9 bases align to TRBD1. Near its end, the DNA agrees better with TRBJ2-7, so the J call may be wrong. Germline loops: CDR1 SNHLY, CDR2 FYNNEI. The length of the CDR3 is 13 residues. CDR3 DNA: TGTGCCGGACAGGGGCTACTCTCCTACGAGCAGTACGTC. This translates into CAGQGLLSYEQYV.

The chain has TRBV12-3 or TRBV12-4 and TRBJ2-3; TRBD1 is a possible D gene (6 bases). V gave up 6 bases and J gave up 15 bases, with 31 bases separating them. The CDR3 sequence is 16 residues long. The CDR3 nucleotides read TGTGCCAGCAGCACGGGCACAGGGCCGAGCACAGATACGGAATATTTT. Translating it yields CASSTGTGPSTDTEYF.

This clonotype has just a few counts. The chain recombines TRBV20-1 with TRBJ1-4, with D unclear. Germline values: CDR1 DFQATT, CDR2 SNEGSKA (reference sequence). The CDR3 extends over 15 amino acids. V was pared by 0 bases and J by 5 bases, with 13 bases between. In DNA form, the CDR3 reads TGCAGTGCTAGAGATACCGGGGAGATAAATGAAAAACTGTTTTTT. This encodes CSARDTGEINEKLFF.

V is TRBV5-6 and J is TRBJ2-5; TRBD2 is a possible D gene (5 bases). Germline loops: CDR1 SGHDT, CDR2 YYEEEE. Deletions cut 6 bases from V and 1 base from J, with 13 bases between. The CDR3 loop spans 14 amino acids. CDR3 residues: CASTRFSAQETQYF. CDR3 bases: TGTGCCAGCACCCGATTTAGCGCCCAAGAGACCCAGTACTTC.